These T cell receptor beta chains were read from a single sample in a study of human T cells and chemical hapten exposure. TCRdb ran MiXCR on the RACE reads and lists one entry per CDR3 protein. The sample contains roughly 200,000 distinct CDR3 sequences, approximately 20% of which appear only once. The source material was whole blood, sampled in connection with sensitization to the hapten diphenylcyclopropenone (DPC). The receptors shown here come from a woman between 45 and 65 years old with alopecia areata. Some clones in this sample may be carry-over from other donors' samples. CDR3s include the opening cysteine and the closing phenylalanine or tryptophan. D genes are given only for firm matches. Clone size is stated in some rows and not others, as once, few, many or a class when expanded.

abundance: -
d_gene: -
v_gene: TRBV7-2
j_gene: TRBJ2-7
CDR3aa: CASSLQGLEFYEQYF
CDR3nt: TGTGCCAGCAGCTTACAGGGTTTGGAGTTCTACGAGCAGTACTTC

abundance: -
d_gene: TRBD1
v_gene: TRBV5-1
j_gene: TRBJ1-4
CDR3aa: CASSLTGGRGNEKLFF
CDR3nt: TGCGCCAGCAGCTTAACAGGGGGCCGGGGTAATGAAAAACTGTTTTTT

abundance: few
d_gene: -
v_gene: TRBV6-5
j_gene: TRBJ2-7
CDR3aa: CASRASGAQLGEQYF
CDR3nt: TGTGCCAGCAGGGCTTCAGGGGCTCAACTCGGGGAGCAGTACTTC

abundance: -
d_gene: -
v_gene: TRBV27
j_gene: TRBJ2-1
CDR3aa: CASSYAYSYNEQFF
CDR3nt: TGTGCCAGCAGTTACGCATACTCCTACAATGAGCAGTTCTTC

abundance: few
d_gene: -
v_gene: TRBV18
j_gene: TRBJ1-3
CDR3aa: CASYTRNSGNTIYF
CDR3nt: TGTGCCAGCTATACAAGAAACTCTGGAAACACCATATATTTT

abundance: few
d_gene: TRBD1
v_gene: TRBV12-3/TRBV12-4
j_gene: TRBJ1-5
CDR3aa: CASSWTGNQPQHF
CDR3nt: TGTGCCAGCAGCTGGACAGGGAATCAGCCCCAGCATTTT

abundance: few
d_gene: TRBD1
v_gene: TRBV20-1
j_gene: TRBJ2-1
CDR3aa: CSAEAGTGNYNEQFF
CDR3nt: TGCAGTGCTGAAGCCGGGACAGGAAACTACAATGAGCAGTTCTTC

abundance: -
d_gene: -
v_gene: TRBV4-2
j_gene: TRBJ2-7
CDR3aa: CASSQEYSVYEQYF
CDR3nt: TGTGCCAGCAGCCAAGAGTACTCCGTCTACGAGCAGTACTTC

abundance: few
d_gene: -
v_gene: TRBV2
j_gene: TRBJ2-1
CDR3aa: CASDVDGQPLDEQFF
CDR3nt: TGTGCCAGCGACGTGGACGGTCAGCCCCTCGATGAGCAGTTCTTC

abundance: -
d_gene: -
v_gene: TRBV20-1
j_gene: TRBJ1-2
CDR3aa: CSARDPGSSNYGYTF
CDR3nt: TGCAGTGCTAGAGATCCGGGGAGTTCTAACTATGGCTACACCTTC

abundance: few
d_gene: TRBD2
v_gene: TRBV30
j_gene: TRBJ2-3
CDR3aa: CAWSAGTSGAGDTQYF
CDR3nt: TGTGCCTGGAGTGCAGGGACTAGCGGAGCGGGGGATACGCAGTATTTT

abundance: few
d_gene: TRBD1
v_gene: TRBV28
j_gene: TRBJ2-7
CDR3aa: CASSLSWTGASYEQYF
CDR3nt: TGTGCCAGCAGTTTAAGTTGGACAGGGGCTTCCTACGAGCAGTACTTC

abundance: -
d_gene: TRBD1
v_gene: TRBV4-2
j_gene: TRBJ1-1
CDR3aa: CASSQTGTGSRTEAFF
CDR3nt: TGTGCCAGCAGCCAGACCGGGACAGGATCGAGGACTGAAGCTTTCTTT

abundance: -
d_gene: TRBD1
v_gene: TRBV20-1
j_gene: TRBJ2-5
CDR3aa: CSATTGGRLETQYF
CDR3nt: TGCAGTGCTACCACAGGGGGCCGCCTGGAGACCCAGTACTTC

abundance: -
d_gene: -
v_gene: TRBV9
j_gene: TRBJ2-3
CDR3aa: CASSVAVDTDTQYF
CDR3nt: TGTGCCAGCAGCGTAGCTGTAGACACAGATACGCAGTATTTT

abundance: -
d_gene: -
v_gene: TRBV25-1
j_gene: TRBJ1-2
CDR3aa: CASSEGLINYGYTF
CDR3nt: TGTGCCAGCAGTGAGGGCCTGATTAACTATGGCTACACCTTC

abundance: -
d_gene: -
v_gene: TRBV25-1
j_gene: TRBJ1-1
CDR3aa: CASRRGNTEAFF
CDR3nt: TGTGCCAGCAGACGAGGGAACACTGAAGCTTTCTTT